These T cell receptor beta chains were read from a single sample in a study of cytomegalovirus exposure and HLA in healthy donors. Libraries were prepared by immunoSEQ multiplex PCR; TCRdb keeps only in-frame clonotypes and omits some of them. The sample totals around 60,000 clones. The sequencing input was PBMCs. These receptors were obtained from a woman under 30 in good health and CMV-seronegative. CDR3s include the opening cysteine and the closing phenylalanine or tryptophan. The order of the fields is clone size, D gene, J gene, V gene, CDR3 DNA, CDR3 protein. D genes are given only for firm matches. Size is stated for part of the rows, as once, few or many counts, or as a class when the clone is expanded.

clone_size: NA
d_call: NA
j_call: TRBJ1-1
v_call: TRBV29-1
cdr3_nt: TGCAGCGTCAACGGTAGGGGTGCCACTGAAACTTTCTTT
cdr3_aa: CSVNGRGATETFF

clone_size: NA
d_call: NA
j_call: TRBJ2-7
v_call: TRBV4-2
cdr3_nt: TGTGCCAGCAGCCAACCAAGCGGACTAAAGGGAGGCGAGCAGTACTTC
cdr3_aa: CASSQPSGLKGGEQYF

clone_size: NA
d_call: NA
j_call: TRBJ1-4
v_call: TRBV2
cdr3_nt: TGTGCCAGCAGTGAATGGGGTTTCCGGGGAGGGGAAAAACTGTTTTTT
cdr3_aa: CASSEWGFRGGEKLFF

clone_size: NA
d_call: NA
j_call: TRBJ2-3
v_call: TRBV18
cdr3_nt: TGTGCCAGCTCACCGAACGGGGGTAAAACGCAGTATTTT
cdr3_aa: CASSPNGGKTQYF

clone_size: NA
d_call: NA
j_call: TRBJ2-1
v_call: TRBV7-9
cdr3_nt: TGTGCCAGCAGTTCGGGACTCCCCCCAGCGGAGCAGTTCTTC
cdr3_aa: CASSSGLPPAEQFF

clone_size: NA
d_call: TRBD1
j_call: TRBJ1-5
v_call: TRBV6-1
cdr3_nt: TGTGCCAGCAGTGCAACGACAGGGATTATCGTCCAGCCCCAGCATTTT
cdr3_aa: CASSATTGIIVQPQHF

clone_size: NA
d_call: NA
j_call: TRBJ1-1
v_call: TRBV29-1
cdr3_nt: TGCAGCGTTCCTGGGGGACATTATCGGGCGGGCACTGAAGCTTTCTTT
cdr3_aa: CSVPGGHYRAGTEAFF

clone_size: NA
d_call: TRBD2
j_call: TRBJ2-7
v_call: TRBV27
cdr3_nt: TGTGCCAGCAGTTTCTCGGGACTAGCGGAATTCTACGAGCAGTACTTC
cdr3_aa: CASSFSGLAEFYEQYF

clone_size: medium-sized
d_call: NA
j_call: TRBJ2-1
v_call: TRBV6-1
cdr3_nt: TGTGCCAGCAGTGAAGACGGGTCCTACAATGAGCAGTTCTTC
cdr3_aa: CASSEDGSYNEQFF

clone_size: NA
d_call: NA
j_call: TRBJ2-5
v_call: TRBV5-6
cdr3_nt: TGTGCCAGCAGCTTGGCAGAAGGACAGGAGACCCAGTACTTC
cdr3_aa: CASSLAEGQETQYF

clone_size: NA
d_call: NA
j_call: TRBJ1-6
v_call: TRBV25-1
cdr3_nt: TGTGCCAGCAGTGAGCAGGGGCGAACCCCCCTTTCACCCCTCCACTTT
cdr3_aa: CASSEQGRTPLSPLHF

clone_size: NA
d_call: NA
j_call: TRBJ1-3
v_call: TRBV6-5
cdr3_nt: TGTGCCAGCACCGATTTGACAGGAAACACCATATATTTT
cdr3_aa: CASTDLTGNTIYF

clone_size: NA
d_call: NA
j_call: TRBJ1-2
v_call: TRBV18
cdr3_nt: TGTGCCAGCTCACCACAGTCTAGCGCTAACTATGGCTACACCTTC
cdr3_aa: CASSPQSSANYGYTF

clone_size: NA
d_call: TRBD2
j_call: TRBJ2-7
v_call: TRBV7-2
cdr3_nt: TGTGCCAGCAGCTCCCCGGGGGGTTGGACGGAGCAGTACTTC
cdr3_aa: CASSSPGGWTEQYF

clone_size: NA
d_call: TRBD1
j_call: TRBJ2-3
v_call: TRBV29-1
cdr3_nt: TGCAGCGTCGAGGACAGGGCGAGCACAGATACGCAGTATTTT
cdr3_aa: CSVEDRASTDTQYF

clone_size: NA
d_call: NA
j_call: TRBJ2-5
v_call: TRBV7-9
cdr3_nt: TGTGCCAGCAGCTTATCTGCTAGCGTAGAGACCCAGTACTTC
cdr3_aa: CASSLSASVETQYF

clone_size: NA
d_call: NA
j_call: TRBJ1-6
v_call: TRBV6-5
cdr3_nt: TGTGCCAGCAGTTATGGAGAAGTTTATAATTCACCCCTCCACTTT
cdr3_aa: CASSYGEVYNSPLHF

clone_size: NA
d_call: TRBD2
j_call: TRBJ2-1
v_call: TRBV6-5
cdr3_nt: TGTGCCAGCACCTCCCAGGGTAGCGGGAGAGGAGAGCAGTTCTTC
cdr3_aa: CASTSQGSGRGEQFF

clone_size: NA
d_call: NA
j_call: TRBJ1-6
v_call: TRBV27
cdr3_nt: TGTGCCAGCAGTTTAGATTGGGGGCTAAGATCACCCCTCCACTTT
cdr3_aa: CASSLDWGLRSPLHF

clone_size: NA
d_call: NA
j_call: TRBJ1-2
v_call: TRBV6-5
cdr3_nt: TGTGCCAGCAGTTACTCGACACAGGGAAACTATGGCTACACCTTC
cdr3_aa: CASSYSTQGNYGYTF

clone_size: NA
d_call: NA
j_call: TRBJ1-1
v_call: TRBV19
cdr3_nt: TGTGCCAGTAGTATCGGGGGGGTTAGCACTGAAGCTTTCTTT
cdr3_aa: CASSIGGVSTEAFF

clone_size: NA
d_call: TRBD1
j_call: TRBJ2-6
v_call: TRBV9
cdr3_nt: TGTGCCAGCAGCGTAGCTGGCAGGGGGTGGGGTGGGGCCAACGTCCTGACTTTC
cdr3_aa: CASSVAGRGWGGANVLTF

clone_size: NA
d_call: NA
j_call: TRBJ1-2
v_call: TRBV5-6
cdr3_nt: TGTGCCAGCACCGAGCGGGGAGAATTGAACTATGGCTACACCTTC
cdr3_aa: CASTERGELNYGYTF

clone_size: NA
d_call: NA
j_call: TRBJ1-1
v_call: TRBV4-2
cdr3_nt: TGTGCCAGCAGCCAAGAGAACAGCTACACTGAAGCTTTCTTT
cdr3_aa: CASSQENSYTEAFF

clone_size: NA
d_call: NA
j_call: TRBJ1-2
v_call: TRBV19
cdr3_nt: TGTGCCAGTAATCAAAGGCGGGGATACCCCTATGGCTACACCTTC
cdr3_aa: CASNQRRGYPYGYTF

clone_size: NA
d_call: NA
j_call: TRBJ1-5
v_call: TRBV2
cdr3_nt: TGTGCCAGCAGTGGTAGGGGATCGGGCCAGCCCCAGCATTTT
cdr3_aa: CASSGRGSGQPQHF

clone_size: NA
d_call: NA
j_call: TRBJ1-2
v_call: TRBV2
cdr3_nt: TGTGCCAGCAGTGAGTTAAGGGGTGGCTACACCTTC
cdr3_aa: CASSELRGGYTF

clone_size: NA
d_call: TRBD1
j_call: TRBJ2-7
v_call: TRBV6-5
cdr3_nt: TGTGCCAGCAGTTACGACCAGACAGGGTCCTACGAGCAGTACTTC
cdr3_aa: CASSYDQTGSYEQYF

clone_size: NA
d_call: TRBD2
j_call: TRBJ2-3
v_call: TRBV19
cdr3_nt: TGTGCCAGTAGTCCTGTAGCGGGGAGAAGCACAGATACGCAGTATTTT
cdr3_aa: CASSPVAGRSTDTQYF

clone_size: NA
d_call: NA
j_call: TRBJ2-1
v_call: TRBV13
cdr3_nt: TGTGCCAGCAGCTTCTACAGACTAGTCAATGAGCAGTTCTTC
cdr3_aa: CASSFYRLVNEQFF

clone_size: NA
d_call: NA
j_call: TRBJ2-1
v_call: TRBV9
cdr3_nt: TGTGCCAGCAGCGTAGGTGGAAGGAGATACAATGAGCAGTTCTTC
cdr3_aa: CASSVGGRRYNEQFF

clone_size: NA
d_call: TRBD1
j_call: TRBJ1-2
v_call: TRBV11-2
cdr3_nt: TGTGCCAGCAGCTTATGGGACAGAGTTAACTATGGCTACACCTTC
cdr3_aa: CASSLWDRVNYGYTF

clone_size: NA
d_call: TRBD1
j_call: TRBJ1-3
v_call: TRBV9
cdr3_nt: TGTGCCAGCAGCATTGCTCCCGGGACAGCTGGAAACACCATATATTTT
cdr3_aa: CASSIAPGTAGNTIYF

clone_size: NA
d_call: NA
j_call: TRBJ1-1
v_call: TRBV18
cdr3_nt: TGTGCCAGCTCACCACGGGCGACAGGAGAGACTGAAGCTTTCTTT
cdr3_aa: CASSPRATGETEAFF

clone_size: NA
d_call: NA
j_call: TRBJ1-2
v_call: TRBV2
cdr3_nt: TGTGCCAGCAGTGCCCTCTTCAACTATGGCTACACCTTC
cdr3_aa: CASSALFNYGYTF

clone_size: NA
d_call: NA
j_call: TRBJ1-1
v_call: TRBV6-6
cdr3_nt: TGTGCCAGCAGAGATGTGCGCAGGGGCACTGAAGCTTTCTTT
cdr3_aa: CASRDVRRGTEAFF

clone_size: NA
d_call: TRBD2
j_call: TRBJ2-1
v_call: TRBV13
cdr3_nt: TGTGCCAGCACCTATAGCGGGGGGGTCCATGAGCAGTTCTTC
cdr3_aa: CASTYSGGVHEQFF